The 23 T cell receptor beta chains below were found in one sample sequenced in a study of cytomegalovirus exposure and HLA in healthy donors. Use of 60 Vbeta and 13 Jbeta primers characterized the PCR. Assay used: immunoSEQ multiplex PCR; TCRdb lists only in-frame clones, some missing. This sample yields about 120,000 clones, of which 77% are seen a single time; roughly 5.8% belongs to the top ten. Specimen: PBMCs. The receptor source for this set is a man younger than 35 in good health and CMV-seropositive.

The CDR3 DNA sequence: TGTGCCTGGAGTCGGGACAGGGAAAACACTGAAGCTTTCTTT. Translated, it gives CAWSRDRENTEAFF. The chain combines TRBV30 with TRBJ1-1, with TRBD1 matching over 9 bases. Germline V CDR1 and CDR2: GTSNPN, SVGIG (reference sequence). V was clipped by 2 bases and J by 2 bases; unmatched bases: 3. The CDR3 sequence is 14 residues long.

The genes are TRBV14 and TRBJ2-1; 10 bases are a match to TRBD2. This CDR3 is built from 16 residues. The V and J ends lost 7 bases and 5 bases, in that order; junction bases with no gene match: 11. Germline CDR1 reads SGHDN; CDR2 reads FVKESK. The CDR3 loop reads CASTAGLGLANNEQFF. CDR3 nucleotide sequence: TGTGCCAGCACCGCAGGGCTGGGACTAGCGAACAATGAGCAGTTCTTC.

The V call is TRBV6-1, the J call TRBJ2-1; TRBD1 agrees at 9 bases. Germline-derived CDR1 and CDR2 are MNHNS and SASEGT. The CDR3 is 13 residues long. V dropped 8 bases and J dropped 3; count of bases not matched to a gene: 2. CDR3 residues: CASDRGFYNEQFF. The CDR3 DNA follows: TGTGCCAGCGACAGGGGGTTCTACAATGAGCAGTTCTTC.

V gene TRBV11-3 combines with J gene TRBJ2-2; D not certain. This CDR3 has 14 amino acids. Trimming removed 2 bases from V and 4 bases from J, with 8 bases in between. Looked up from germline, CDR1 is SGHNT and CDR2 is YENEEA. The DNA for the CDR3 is TGTGCCAGCAGCTTACCAGGCAGCACCGGGGAGCTGTTTTTT. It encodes CASSLPGSTGELFF.

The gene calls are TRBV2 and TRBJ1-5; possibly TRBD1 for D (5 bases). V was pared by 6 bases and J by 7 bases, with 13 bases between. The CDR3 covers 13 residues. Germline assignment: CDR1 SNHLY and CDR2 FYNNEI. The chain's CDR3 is CASRGTSGQPQHF. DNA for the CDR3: TGTGCCAGCAGAGGGACTTCGGGACAGCCCCAGCATTTT.

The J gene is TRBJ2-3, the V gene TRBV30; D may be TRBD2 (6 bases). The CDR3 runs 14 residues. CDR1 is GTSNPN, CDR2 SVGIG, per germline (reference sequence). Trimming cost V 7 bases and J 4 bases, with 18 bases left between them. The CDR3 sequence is CAFLGGKGPDTQYF. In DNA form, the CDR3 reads TGTGCCTTCCTGGGGGGTAAAGGGCCAGATACGCAGTATTTT.

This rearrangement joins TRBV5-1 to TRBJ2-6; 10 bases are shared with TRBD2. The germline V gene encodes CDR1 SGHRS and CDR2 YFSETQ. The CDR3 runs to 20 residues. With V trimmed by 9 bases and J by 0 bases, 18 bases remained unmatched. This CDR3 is CATTSGGGTSDTSGANVLTF. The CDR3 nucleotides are TGCGCCACCACGAGCGGGGGGGGGACTAGCGATACCTCTGGGGCCAACGTCCTGACTTTC.

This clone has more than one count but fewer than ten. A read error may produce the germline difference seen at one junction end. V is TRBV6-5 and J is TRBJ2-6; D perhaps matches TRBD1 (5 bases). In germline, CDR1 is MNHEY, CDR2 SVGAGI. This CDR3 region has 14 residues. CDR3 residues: CASSQDSGANGLTF. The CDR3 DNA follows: TGTGCCAGCAGCCAAGACTCTGGGGCCAACGGCCTGACTTTC.

In nucleotides, the CDR3 is TGTGCCAGCAGCTTATCAGGGAGGGGGTACAATAGTGAGACCCAGTACTTC. Translation gives CASSLSGRGYNSETQYF. The V call is TRBV7-9, the J call TRBJ2-5; D is possibly TRBD2 (7 bases). The CDR3 contains 17 residues. Germline CDR1 reads SEHNR; CDR2 reads FQNEAQ (reference sequence). The V end was cut by 2 bases, the J end by 5 bases, with 21 bases between.

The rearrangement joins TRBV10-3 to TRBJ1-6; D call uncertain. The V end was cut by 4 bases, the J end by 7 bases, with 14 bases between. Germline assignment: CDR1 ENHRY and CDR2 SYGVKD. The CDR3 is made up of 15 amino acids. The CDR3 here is CAISVSADGNSPLHF. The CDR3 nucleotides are TGTGCCATCAGTGTTTCCGCGGATGGAAATTCACCCCTCCACTTT.

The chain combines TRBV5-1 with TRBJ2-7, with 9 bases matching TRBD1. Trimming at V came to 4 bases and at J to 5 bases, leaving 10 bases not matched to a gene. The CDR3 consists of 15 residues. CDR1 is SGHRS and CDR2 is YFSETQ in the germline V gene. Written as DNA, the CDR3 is TGCGCCAGCAGCACCCCCGGGACAGGGAATCACGAGCAGTACTTC. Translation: CASSTPGTGNHEQYF. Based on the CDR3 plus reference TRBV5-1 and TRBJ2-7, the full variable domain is KAGVTQTPRYLIKTRGQQVTLSCSPISGHRSVSWYQQTPGQGLQFLFEYFSETQRNKGNFPGRFSGRQFSNSRSEMNVSTLELGDSALYLCASSTPGTGNHEQYFGPGTRLTVT.

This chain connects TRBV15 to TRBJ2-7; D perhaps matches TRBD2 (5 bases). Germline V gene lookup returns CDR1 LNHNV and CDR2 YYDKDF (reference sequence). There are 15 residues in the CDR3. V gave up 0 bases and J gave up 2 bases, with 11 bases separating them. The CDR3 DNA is TGTGCCACCAGCAGAGATCACCTCGGGGCCTACGAGCAGTACTTC. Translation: CATSRDHLGAYEQYF.

This CDR3 is CAIPHQTGGEQYF. The CDR3 region has the DNA TGTGCCATCCCCCACCAGACAGGGGGCGAGCAGTACTTC. The chain links TRBV25-1 to TRBJ2-7, with 9 nucleotides matching TRBD1. The CDR3 is made up of 13 amino acids. V was pared by 10 bases and J by 6 bases, with 10 bases of the junction left unmatched. CDR1 MGHDK and CDR2 SYGVNS come from the germline V gene.

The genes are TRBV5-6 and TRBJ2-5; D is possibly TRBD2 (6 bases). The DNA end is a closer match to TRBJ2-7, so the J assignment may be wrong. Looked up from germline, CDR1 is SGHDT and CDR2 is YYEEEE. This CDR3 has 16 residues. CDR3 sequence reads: CASSLYGDWSTYEQYF. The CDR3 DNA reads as TGTGCCAGCAGCTTGTATGGGGACTGGTCTACCTACGAGCAGTACTTC.

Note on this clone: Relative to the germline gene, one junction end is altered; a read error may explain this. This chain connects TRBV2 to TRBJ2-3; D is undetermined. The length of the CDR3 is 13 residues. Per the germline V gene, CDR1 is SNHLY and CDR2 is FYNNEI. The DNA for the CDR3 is TGTGCCAGCAGTGATGAAAGCACTGATACGCAGTATTTT. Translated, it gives CASSDESTDTQYF.

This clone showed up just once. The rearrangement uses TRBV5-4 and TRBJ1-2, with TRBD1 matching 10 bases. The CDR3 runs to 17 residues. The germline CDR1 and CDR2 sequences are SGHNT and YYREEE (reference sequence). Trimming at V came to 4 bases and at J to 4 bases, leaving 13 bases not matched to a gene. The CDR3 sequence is CASSHGGTGVSTYGYTF. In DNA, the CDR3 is TGTGCCAGCAGCCATGGGGGGACAGGGGTGTCTACCTATGGCTACACCTTC.

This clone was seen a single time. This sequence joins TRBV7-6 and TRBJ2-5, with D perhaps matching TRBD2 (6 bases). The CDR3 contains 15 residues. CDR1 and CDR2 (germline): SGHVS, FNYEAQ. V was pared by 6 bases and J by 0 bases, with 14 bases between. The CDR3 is CASSPVEGNQETQYF. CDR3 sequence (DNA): TGTGCCAGCAGTCCTGTGGAGGGTAACCAAGAGACCCAGTACTTC. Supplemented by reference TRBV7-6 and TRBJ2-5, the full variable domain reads GAGVSQSPRYKVTKRGQDVALRCDPISGHVSLYWYRQALGQGPEFLTYFNYEAQQDKSGLPNDRFSAERPEGSISTLTIQRTEQRDSAMYRCASSPVEGNQETQYFGPGTRLLVL.

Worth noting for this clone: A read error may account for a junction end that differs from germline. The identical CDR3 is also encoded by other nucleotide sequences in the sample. For the CDR3, the DNA is TGTGCCAGTAGTATAGAGGTACAGATGAACACTGAGGCTTTCTTT. Translated, it gives CASSIEVQMNTEAFF. V usage is TRBV19 and J usage is TRBJ1-1; D unclear. The CDR3 loop spans 15 amino acids. CDR1 is LNHDA, CDR2 SQIVND, per germline (reference sequence).

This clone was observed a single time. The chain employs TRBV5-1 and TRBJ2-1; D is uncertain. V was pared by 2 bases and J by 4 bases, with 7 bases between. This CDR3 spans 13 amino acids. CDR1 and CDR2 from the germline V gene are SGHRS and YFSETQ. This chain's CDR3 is CASSFRNYNEQFF. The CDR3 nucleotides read TGCGCCAGCAGCTTCAGGAATTACAATGAGCAGTTCTTC.

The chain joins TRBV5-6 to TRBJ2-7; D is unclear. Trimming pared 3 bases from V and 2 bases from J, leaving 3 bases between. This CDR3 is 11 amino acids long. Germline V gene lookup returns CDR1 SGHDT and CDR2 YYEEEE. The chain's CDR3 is CASSSTYEQYF. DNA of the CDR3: TGTGCCAGCAGCTCCACCTACGAGCAGTACTTC.

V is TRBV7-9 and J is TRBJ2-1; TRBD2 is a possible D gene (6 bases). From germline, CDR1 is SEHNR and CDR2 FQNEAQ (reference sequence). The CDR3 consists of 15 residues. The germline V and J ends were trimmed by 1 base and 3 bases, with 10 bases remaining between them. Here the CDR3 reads CASSLDRGNYNEQFF. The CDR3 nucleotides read TGTGCCAGCAGCTTAGATCGGGGGAACTACAATGAGCAGTTCTTC.

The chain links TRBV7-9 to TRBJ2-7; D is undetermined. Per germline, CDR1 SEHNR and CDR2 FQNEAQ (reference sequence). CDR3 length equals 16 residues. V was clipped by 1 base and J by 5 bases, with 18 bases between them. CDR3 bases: TGTGCCAGCAGCTTAGTATACTCCATGGTCGCTCACGAGCAGTACTTC. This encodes CASSLVYSMVAHEQYF.

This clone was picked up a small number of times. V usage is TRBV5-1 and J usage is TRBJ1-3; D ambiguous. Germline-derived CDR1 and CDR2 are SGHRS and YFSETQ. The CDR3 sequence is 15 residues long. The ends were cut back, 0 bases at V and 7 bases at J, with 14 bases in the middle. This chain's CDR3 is CASSLAVGNPNTIYF. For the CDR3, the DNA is TGCGCCAGCAGCTTGGCCGTCGGTAACCCGAACACCATATATTTT.